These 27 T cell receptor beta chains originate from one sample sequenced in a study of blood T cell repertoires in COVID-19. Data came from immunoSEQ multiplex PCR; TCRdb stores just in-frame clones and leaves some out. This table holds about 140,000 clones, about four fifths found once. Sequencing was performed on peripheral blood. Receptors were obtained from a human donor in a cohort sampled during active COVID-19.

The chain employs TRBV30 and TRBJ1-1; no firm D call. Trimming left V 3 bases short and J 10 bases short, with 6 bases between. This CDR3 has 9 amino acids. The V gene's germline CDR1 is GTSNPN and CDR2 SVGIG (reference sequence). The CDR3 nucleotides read TGTGCCTGGAGAGAGGGAGCTTTCTTT. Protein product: CAWREGAFF.

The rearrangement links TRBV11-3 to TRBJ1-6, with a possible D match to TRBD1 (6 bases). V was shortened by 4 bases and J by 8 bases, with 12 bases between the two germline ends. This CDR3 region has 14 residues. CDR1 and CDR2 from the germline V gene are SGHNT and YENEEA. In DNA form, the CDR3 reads TGTGCCAGCAGCTCAGGACAGCCGGATTCACCCCTCCACTTT. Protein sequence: CASSSGQPDSPLHF.

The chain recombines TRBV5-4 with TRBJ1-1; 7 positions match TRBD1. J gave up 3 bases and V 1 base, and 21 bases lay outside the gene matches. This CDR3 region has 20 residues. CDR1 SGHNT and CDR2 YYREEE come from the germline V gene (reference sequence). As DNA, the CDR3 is TGTGCCAGCAGCTTGATTACCAAAGGGCAGGGGGTTCGTGGGGACACTGAAGCTTTCTTT. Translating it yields CASSLITKGQGVRGDTEAFF.

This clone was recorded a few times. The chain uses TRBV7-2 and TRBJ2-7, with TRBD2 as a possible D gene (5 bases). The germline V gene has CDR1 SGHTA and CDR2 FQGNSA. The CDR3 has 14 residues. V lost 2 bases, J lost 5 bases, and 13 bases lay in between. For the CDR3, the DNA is TGTGCCAGCAGCTTACGAGTAGGGAGCCACGAGCAGTACTTC. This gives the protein CASSLRVGSHEQYF. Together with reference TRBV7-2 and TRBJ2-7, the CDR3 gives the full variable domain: GAGVSQSPSNKVTEKGKDVELRCDPISGHTALYWYRQSLGQGLEFLIYFQGNSAPDKSGLPSDRFSAERTGGSVSTLTIQRTQQEDSAVYLCASSLRVGSHEQYFGPGTRLTVT.

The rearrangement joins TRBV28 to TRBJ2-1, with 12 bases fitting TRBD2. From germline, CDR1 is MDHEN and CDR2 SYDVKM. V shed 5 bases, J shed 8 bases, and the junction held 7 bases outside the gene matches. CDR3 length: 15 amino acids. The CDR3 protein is CASSQTSGSIDEQFF. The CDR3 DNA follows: TGTGCCAGCAGTCAGACTAGCGGGAGTATCGATGAGCAGTTCTTC.

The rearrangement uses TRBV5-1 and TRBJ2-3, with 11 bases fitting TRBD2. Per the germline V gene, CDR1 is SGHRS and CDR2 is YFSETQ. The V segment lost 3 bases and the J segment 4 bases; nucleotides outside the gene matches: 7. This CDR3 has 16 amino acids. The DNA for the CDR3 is TGCGCCAGCAGCTCACTAGCGGGAGAAGGTGCAGATACGCAGTATTTT. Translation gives CASSSLAGEGADTQYF.

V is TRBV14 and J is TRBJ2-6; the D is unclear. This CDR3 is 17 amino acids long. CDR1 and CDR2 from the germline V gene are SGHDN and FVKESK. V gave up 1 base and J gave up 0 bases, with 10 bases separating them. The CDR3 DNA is TGTGCCAGCAGCCAAGGGCAGGCAAGCTCTGGGGCCAACGTCCTGACTTTC. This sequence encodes CASSQGQASSGANVLTF.

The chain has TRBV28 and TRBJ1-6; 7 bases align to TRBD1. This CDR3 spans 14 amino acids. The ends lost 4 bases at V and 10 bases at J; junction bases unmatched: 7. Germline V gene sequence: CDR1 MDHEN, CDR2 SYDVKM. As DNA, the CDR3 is TGTGCCAGCAGTTCTCAGGGGGTAACATCACCCCTCCACTTT. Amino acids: CASSSQGVTSPLHF.

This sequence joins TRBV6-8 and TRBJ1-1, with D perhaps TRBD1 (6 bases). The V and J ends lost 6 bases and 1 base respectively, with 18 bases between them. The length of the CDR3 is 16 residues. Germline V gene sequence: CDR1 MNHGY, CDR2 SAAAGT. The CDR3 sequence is CASSAGAIPKNTEAFF. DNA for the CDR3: TGTGCCAGCAGCGCGGGGGCTATACCAAAGAACACTGAAGCTTTCTTT.

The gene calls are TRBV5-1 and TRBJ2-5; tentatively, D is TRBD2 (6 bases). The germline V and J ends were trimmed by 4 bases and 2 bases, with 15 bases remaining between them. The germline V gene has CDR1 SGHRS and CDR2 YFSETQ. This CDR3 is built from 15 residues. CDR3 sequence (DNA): TGCGCCAGCAGCGCAGCGGGTACGACTCAAGAGACCCAGTACTTC. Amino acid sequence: CASSAAGTTQETQYF.

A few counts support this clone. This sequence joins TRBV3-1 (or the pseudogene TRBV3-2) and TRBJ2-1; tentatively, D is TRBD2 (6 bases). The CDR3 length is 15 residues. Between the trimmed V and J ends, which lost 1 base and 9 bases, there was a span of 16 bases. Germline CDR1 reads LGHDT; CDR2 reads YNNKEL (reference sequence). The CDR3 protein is CASSQGRRGRGEQFF. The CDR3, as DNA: TGTGCCAGCAGCCAAGGGAGGAGGGGTCGAGGTGAGCAGTTCTTC.

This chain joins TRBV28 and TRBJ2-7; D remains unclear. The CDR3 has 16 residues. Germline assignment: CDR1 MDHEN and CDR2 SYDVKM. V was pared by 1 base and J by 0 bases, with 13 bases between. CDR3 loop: CASSLSATGSSYEQYF. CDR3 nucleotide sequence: TGTGCCAGCAGTTTATCGGCGACTGGAAGCTCCTACGAGCAGTACTTC.

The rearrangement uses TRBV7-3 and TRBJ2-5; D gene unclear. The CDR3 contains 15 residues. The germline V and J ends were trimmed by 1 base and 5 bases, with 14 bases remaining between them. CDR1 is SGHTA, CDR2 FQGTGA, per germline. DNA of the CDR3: TGTGCCAGCAGCTTAAGCCTTACGGCCGGGGAGACCCAGTACTTC. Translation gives CASSLSLTAGETQYF. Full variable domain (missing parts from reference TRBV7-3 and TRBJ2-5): GAGVSQTPSNKVTEKGKYVELRCDPISGHTALYWYRQSLGQGPEFLIYFQGTGAADDSGLPNDRFFAVRPEGSVSTLKIQRTERGDSAVYLCASSLSLTAGETQYFGPGTRLLVL.

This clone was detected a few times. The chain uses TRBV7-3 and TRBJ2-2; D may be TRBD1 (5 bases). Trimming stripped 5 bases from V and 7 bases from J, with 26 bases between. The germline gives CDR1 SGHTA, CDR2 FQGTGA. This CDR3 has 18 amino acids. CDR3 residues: CASSPLRRPSDTGGELFF. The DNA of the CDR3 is TGTGCCAGCAGCCCACTACGCAGGCCCTCCGATACAGGCGGGGAGCTGTTTTTT.

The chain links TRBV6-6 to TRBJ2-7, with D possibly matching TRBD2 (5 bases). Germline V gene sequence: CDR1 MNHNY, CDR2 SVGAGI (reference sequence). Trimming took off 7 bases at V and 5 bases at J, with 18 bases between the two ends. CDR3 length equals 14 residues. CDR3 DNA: TGTGCCAGCACGTCACGAACCGAGAGGGACGAGCAGTACTTC. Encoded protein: CASTSRTERDEQYF.

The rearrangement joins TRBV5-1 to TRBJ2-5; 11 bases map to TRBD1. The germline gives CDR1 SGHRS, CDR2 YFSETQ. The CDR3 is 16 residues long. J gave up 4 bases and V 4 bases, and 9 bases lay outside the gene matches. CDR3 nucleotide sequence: TGCGCCAGCAGCGGTACGGACAGGGGGCGCGGAGAGACCCAGTACTTC. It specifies CASSGTDRGRGETQYF. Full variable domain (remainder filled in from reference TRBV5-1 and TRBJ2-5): KAGVTQTPRYLIKTRGQQVTLSCSPISGHRSVSWYQQTPGQGLQFLFEYFSETQRNKGNFPGRFSGRQFSNSRSEMNVSTLELGDSALYLCASSGTDRGRGETQYFGPGTRLLVL.

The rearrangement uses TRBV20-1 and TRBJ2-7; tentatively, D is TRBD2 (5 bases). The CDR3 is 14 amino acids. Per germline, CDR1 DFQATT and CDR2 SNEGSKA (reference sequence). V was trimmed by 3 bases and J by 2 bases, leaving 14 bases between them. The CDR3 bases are TGCAGTGCTAGTGTGAGTGGGAGCGCCTACGAGCAGTACTTC. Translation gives CSASVSGSAYEQYF.

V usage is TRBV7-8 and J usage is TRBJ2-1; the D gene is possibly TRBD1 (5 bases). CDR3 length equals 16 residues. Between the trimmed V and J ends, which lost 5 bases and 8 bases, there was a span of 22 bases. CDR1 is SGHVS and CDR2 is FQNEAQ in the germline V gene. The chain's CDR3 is CASSPRQTPSLDEQFF. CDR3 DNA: TGTGCCAGCAGCCCAAGACAGACCCCAAGTTTGGATGAGCAGTTCTTC.

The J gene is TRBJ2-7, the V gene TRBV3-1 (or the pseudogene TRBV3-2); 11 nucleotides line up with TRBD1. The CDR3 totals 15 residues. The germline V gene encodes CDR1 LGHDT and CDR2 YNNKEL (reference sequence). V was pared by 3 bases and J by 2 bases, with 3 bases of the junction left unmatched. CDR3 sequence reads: CASSQGQGGTYEQYF. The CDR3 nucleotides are TGTGCCAGCAGCCAGGGACAGGGGGGTACCTACGAGCAGTACTTC.

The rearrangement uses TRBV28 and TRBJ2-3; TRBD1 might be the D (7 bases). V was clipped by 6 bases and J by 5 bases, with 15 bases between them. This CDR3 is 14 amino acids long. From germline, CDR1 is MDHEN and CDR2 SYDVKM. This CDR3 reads CASRNARGVDTQYF. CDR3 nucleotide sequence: TGTGCCAGCAGAAACGCCAGGGGGGTAGATACGCAGTATTTT.

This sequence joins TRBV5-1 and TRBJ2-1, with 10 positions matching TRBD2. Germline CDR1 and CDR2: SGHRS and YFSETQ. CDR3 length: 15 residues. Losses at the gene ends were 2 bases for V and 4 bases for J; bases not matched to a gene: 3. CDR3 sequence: CASSLAGGLYNEQFF. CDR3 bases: TGCGCCAGCAGCTTAGCGGGAGGGCTTTACAATGAGCAGTTCTTC.

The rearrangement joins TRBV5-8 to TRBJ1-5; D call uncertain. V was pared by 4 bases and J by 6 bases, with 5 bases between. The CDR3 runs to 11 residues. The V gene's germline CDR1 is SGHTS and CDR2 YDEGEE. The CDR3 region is CASSPGQPQHF. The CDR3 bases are TGTGCCAGCAGCCCAGGTCAGCCCCAGCATTTT.

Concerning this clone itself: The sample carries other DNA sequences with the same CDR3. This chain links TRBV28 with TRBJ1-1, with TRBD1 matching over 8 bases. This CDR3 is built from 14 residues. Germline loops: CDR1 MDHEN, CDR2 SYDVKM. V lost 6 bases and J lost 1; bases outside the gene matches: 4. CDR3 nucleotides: TGTGCCAGCAGACCAGGACAGGGGAACACTGAAGCTTTCTTT. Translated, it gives CASRPGQGNTEAFF.

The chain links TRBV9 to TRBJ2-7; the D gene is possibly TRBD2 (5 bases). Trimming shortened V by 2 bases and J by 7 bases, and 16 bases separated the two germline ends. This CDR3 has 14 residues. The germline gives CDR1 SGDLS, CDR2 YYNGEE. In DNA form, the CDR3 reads TGTGCCAGCAGCGTGGGAGACGTAGCGAGGGAGCAGTACTTC. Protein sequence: CASSVGDVAREQYF.

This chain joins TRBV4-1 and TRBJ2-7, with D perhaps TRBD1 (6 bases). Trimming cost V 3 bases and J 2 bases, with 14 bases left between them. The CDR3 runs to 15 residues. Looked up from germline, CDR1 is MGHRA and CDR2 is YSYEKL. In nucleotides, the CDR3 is TGCGCCAGCAGCCAGGCATCAGGGGAGCCCTACGAGCAGTACTTC. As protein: CASSQASGEPYEQYF.

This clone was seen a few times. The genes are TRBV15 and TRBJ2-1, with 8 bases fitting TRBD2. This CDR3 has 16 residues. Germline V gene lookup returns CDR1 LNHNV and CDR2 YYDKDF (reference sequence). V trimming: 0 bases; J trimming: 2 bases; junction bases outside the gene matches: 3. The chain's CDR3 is CATSRDRAGAYNEQFF. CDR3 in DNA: TGTGCCACCAGCAGAGACCGAGCGGGAGCCTACAATGAGCAGTTCTTC.

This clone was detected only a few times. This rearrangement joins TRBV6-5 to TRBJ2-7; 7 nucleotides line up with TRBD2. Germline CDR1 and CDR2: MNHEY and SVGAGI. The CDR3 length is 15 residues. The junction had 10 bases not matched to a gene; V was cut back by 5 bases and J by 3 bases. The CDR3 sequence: CASSQRSGTGYEQYF. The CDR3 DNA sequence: TGTGCCAGCAGTCAGAGGAGCGGGACGGGCTACGAGCAGTACTTC.